Shown below are 19 T cell receptor beta chains from a single sample sequenced in a study of human T cells and chemical hapten exposure. TCRdb reprocessed the RACE reads via MiXCR and lists one record per CDR3 protein. The sample includes 50,000 to 70,000 distinct CDR3 sequences, roughly an eighth of them seen just once. Time point noted: patch test 3, about 24 weeks after DPC sensitization. The treatment: therapeutic diphenylcyclopropenone sensitization with weekly scalp DPC. The sequences come from whole blood, collected in connection with sensitization to the hapten diphenylcyclopropenone (DPC). These receptors were taken from a man aged 30 to 45 with alopecia areata. Some clones in this sample may be carry-over from other donors' samples.

The V call is TRBV5-1, the J call TRBJ1-1, with 7 bases aligning to TRBD1. Trimming removed 0 bases from V and 2 bases from J; junction bases left unmatched: 7. The CDR3 loop spans 16 amino acids. Germline V gene sequence: CDR1 SGHRS, CDR2 YFSETQ. Written as DNA, the CDR3 is TGCGCCAGCAGCTTGGCAGGGGGAGTCGTAAACACTGAAGCTTTCTTT. It encodes CASSLAGGVVNTEAFF.

This clonotype was observed a handful of times. The chain is built from TRBV29-1 and TRBJ2-3, with a possible D match to TRBD2 (5 bases). Trimming left V 6 bases short and J 6 bases short, with 16 bases between. The length of the CDR3 is 13 residues. Germline assignment: CDR1 SQVTM and CDR2 ANQGSEA. The CDR3 DNA reads as TGCAGCGTGGTAGCCAGCGGAAGGGATACGCAGTATTTT. Its protein is CSVVASGRDTQYF.

The chain recombines TRBV28 with TRBJ2-4; possibly TRBD2 for D (6 bases). Germline assignment: CDR1 MDHEN and CDR2 SYDVKM. The CDR3 spans 17 residues. With 6 bases removed from V and 8 bases from J, the gap between germline ends came to 26 bases. The CDR3 DNA is TGTGCCAGCAGCTTAGTAGTGGCCCGGGACTCCCCCGACATTCAGTACTTC. Translation: CASSLVVARDSPDIQYF.

In this sample, this clonotype turned up a few times. The rearrangement joins TRBV15 to TRBJ2-3; D is possibly TRBD1 (6 bases). From germline, CDR1 is LNHNV and CDR2 YYDKDF (reference sequence). The CDR3 sequence is 18 residues long. V was cut by 0 bases and J by 4 bases, with 20 bases left in between. The chain's CDR3 is CATSREKKGGGYADTQYF. The CDR3 DNA sequence: TGTGCCACCAGCAGAGAAAAGAAAGGGGGTGGATACGCAGATACGCAGTATTTT.

The gene calls are TRBV20-1 and TRBJ2-7; D uncertain. CDR1 and CDR2 (germline): DFQATT, SNEGSKA (reference sequence). Trimming removed 6 bases from V and 0 bases from J, with 9 bases in between. The CDR3 spans 12 residues. CDR3 nucleotide sequence: TGCAGTGCGGCTGGGGACTCCTACGAGCAGTACTTC. Translating it yields CSAAGDSYEQYF.

This clonotype was seen at least ten times. The chain joins TRBV29-1 to TRBJ2-6; 9 nucleotides match TRBD1. Germline-derived CDR1 and CDR2 are SQVTM and ANQGSEA. The CDR3 is 14 residues long. J lost 1 base, V lost 6 bases, and 1 base had no gene match. CDR3 bases: TGCAGCGTGACAGGGGGATCTGGGGCCAACGTCCTGACTTTC. It specifies CSVTGGSGANVLTF.

This chain joins TRBV5-8 and TRBJ2-7; D could derive from TRBD1 or TRBD2 (5 bases each). Trimming shortened V by 0 bases and J by 2 bases, and 12 bases separated the two germline ends. The CDR3 is 15 residues long. The germline V gene has CDR1 SGHTS and CDR2 YDEGEE. For the CDR3, the DNA is TGTGCCAGCAGCTTGGCCCGGGGCCGGGCCTACGAGCAGTACTTC. It encodes CASSLARGRAYEQYF.

This clonotype was found many times. The chain combines TRBV9 with TRBJ2-3; D is uncertain. The V gene's germline CDR1 is SGDLS and CDR2 YYNGEE. Trimming removed 0 bases at V and 0 bases at J, with 14 bases between. CDR3 length equals 17 residues. The CDR3 is CASSVATSATSTDTQYF. CDR3 bases: TGTGCCAGCAGCGTAGCTACGAGCGCTACTAGCACAGATACGCAGTATTTT. Looking up the rest from reference TRBV9 and TRBJ2-3 gives the full variable domain: DSGVTQTPKHLITATGQRVTLRCSPRSGDLSVYWYQQSLDQGLQFLIQYYNGEERAKGNILERFSAQQFPDLHSELNLSSLELGDSALYFCASSVATSATSTDTQYFGPGTRLTVL.

Concerning this clonotype: The junction does not match germline at one end; this may be a read error. The chain employs TRBV7-7 and TRBJ2-5; 7 bases line up with TRBD2. Germline CDR1 SSHAT, CDR2 FNYEAQ (reference sequence). The CDR3 extends over 16 amino acids. This CDR3 is CASSLGTTHAGETQYF. CDR3 sequence (DNA): TGTGCTAGCAGCCTAGGGACTACTCATGCGGGGGAGACCCAGTACTTC. The full variable domain, completed using reference TRBV7-7 and TRBJ2-5, is GAGVSQSPRYKVTKRGQDVTLRCDPISSHATLYWYQQALGQGPEFLTYFNYEAQPDKSGLPSDRFSAERPEGSISTLTIQRTEQRDSAMYRCASSLGTTHAGETQYFGPGTRLLVL.

This clonotype was seen only a few times. V and J are TRBV16 and TRBJ1-2, with unresolved D. Trimming removed 8 bases at V and 5 bases at J, with 15 bases between. This CDR3 is 13 amino acids long. Germline V gene lookup returns CDR1 KGHSY and CDR2 FQNENV. As DNA, the CDR3 is TGTGCCAGCGCGGATCAGGTCCTTTATGGCTACACCTTC. This sequence encodes CASADQVLYGYTF.

This chain joins TRBV6-2 or TRBV6-3 and TRBJ2-5, with 10 nucleotides matching TRBD1. This CDR3 is 15 amino acids long. J gave up 5 bases and V 7 bases, and 10 bases lay outside the gene matches. Germline V gene lookup returns CDR1 MNHEY and CDR2 SVGEGT. The CDR3 coding sequence is TGTGCCAGCAACACGGGACAGGGGAGGTCGGAGACCCAGTACTTC. This sequence encodes CASNTGQGRSETQYF.

The rearrangement uses TRBV28 and TRBJ1-2; D is unresolved. This CDR3 is built from 13 residues. Trimming removed 5 bases from V and 2 bases from J, with 9 bases in between. Germline V CDR1 and CDR2: MDHEN, SYDVKM. The chain's CDR3 is CASSKLSNYGYTF. The CDR3 DNA reads as TGTGCCAGCAGTAAACTAAGCAACTATGGCTACACCTTC.

The chain joins TRBV7-9 to TRBJ2-5; 7 bases match TRBD2. This CDR3 is 14 amino acids long. Germline lookup yields CDR1 SEHNR and CDR2 FQNEAQ (reference sequence). V trimming: 5 bases; J trimming: 2 bases; junction bases outside the gene matches: 5. CDR3 residues: CASSREEGQETQYF. CDR3 nucleotides: TGTGCCAGCAGCCGGGAGGAGGGACAAGAGACCCAGTACTTC.

The rearrangement links TRBV4-3 to TRBJ1-3; D remains unclear. Trimming took off 0 bases at V and 0 bases at J, with 9 bases between the two ends. Germline V gives CDR1 LGHNA, CDR2 YSLEER. The CDR3 covers 16 residues. CDR3 coding DNA: TGCGCCAGCAGCCAAGATGCCGTTACCTCTGGAAACACCATATATTTT. This sequence encodes CASSQDAVTSGNTIYF.

There are many counts of this clonotype. CDR3 protein: CASSILAGRGTGELFF. Written as DNA, the CDR3 is TGTGCCAGCAGTATATTAGCGGGTCGGGGCACCGGGGAGCTGTTTTTT. The rearrangement joins TRBV28 to TRBJ2-2; 7 bases line up with TRBD2. The CDR3 totals 16 residues. Per germline, CDR1 MDHEN and CDR2 SYDVKM. J lost 4 bases, V lost 5 bases, and 10 bases had no gene match.

This clonotype was found many times. The CDR3 spells CSAADTDTQYF. CDR3 nucleotides: TGCAGTGCCGCGGATACAGATACGCAGTATTTT. J is TRBJ2-3 and V is TRBV20-1; no definite D call. The V and J ends lost 6 bases and 3 bases respectively, with 7 bases between them. CDR1 DFQATT and CDR2 SNEGSKA come from the germline V gene (reference sequence). The CDR3 contains 11 residues.

This clonotype appeared a single time. The rearrangement links TRBV9 to TRBJ1-3; TRBD1 agrees at 8 bases. CDR3 length: 14 residues. From germline, CDR1 is SGDLS and CDR2 YYNGEE. V dropped 3 bases and J dropped 2; count of bases not matched to a gene: 1. Here the CDR3 reads CASSATGAGNTIYF. CDR3 sequence (DNA): TGTGCCAGCAGCGCGACAGGGGCTGGAAACACCATATATTTT.

This rearrangement joins TRBV29-1 to TRBJ2-1, with TRBD2 identical over 15 bases. This CDR3 spans 15 amino acids. CDR1 and CDR2 from the germline V gene are SQVTM and ANQGSEA. Losses at the gene ends were 7 bases for V and 7 bases for J; bases not matched to a gene: 8. Here the CDR3 reads CSAPRTSGGANEQFF. The CDR3 region has the DNA TGCAGCGCCCCTAGGACTAGCGGGGGGGCAAATGAGCAGTTCTTC.

V is TRBV6-5 and J is TRBJ2-1; 9 bases line up with TRBD2. This CDR3 is built from 14 residues. After removal of 8 bases from V and 5 bases from J, the junction contained 7 bases not matched to a gene. In germline, CDR1 is MNHEY, CDR2 SVGAGI. This chain's CDR3 is CASCSGGSNNEQFF. CDR3 bases: TGTGCCAGCTGTAGCGGGGGTTCTAACAATGAGCAGTTCTTC.